This TCR beta chain was captured by sequencing in a study of blood T cell repertoires in COVID-19. Whole-study context: COVID-19 samples, acute and convalescent, were from the United States, Italy and Spain. T cells, B-cell-depleted T cells, or PBMCs supplied cDNA or gDNA.

Method: immunoSEQ multiplex PCR; TCRdb's copy keeps in-frame clones and lacks some. Of 50,000 or so clones in the sample, under 90% were seen once. Input material: peripheral blood. The receptor was isolated from a man aged 45-65 years with acute or convalescent COVID-19.

The CDR3 bases are TGTGCCAGCAGCCCAAGGGGACAGGGAAACACTGAAGCTTTCTTT. It encodes CASSPRGQGNTEAFF. This chain uses TRBV5-8 with TRBJ1-1; 9 nucleotides match TRBD1. V lost 4 bases to trimming and J lost 2 bases; unmatched junction nucleotides: 6. This CDR3 region has 15 residues. Germline-derived CDR1 and CDR2 are SGHTS and YDEGEE.